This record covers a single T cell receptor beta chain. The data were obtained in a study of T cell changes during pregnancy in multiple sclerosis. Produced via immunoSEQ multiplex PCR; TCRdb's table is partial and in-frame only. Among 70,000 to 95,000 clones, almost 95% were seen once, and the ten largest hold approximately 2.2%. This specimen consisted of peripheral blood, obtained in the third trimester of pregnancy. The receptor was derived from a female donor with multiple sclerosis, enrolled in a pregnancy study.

The CDR3 DNA reads TGTGCCAGCTCACCTCTATTGACTAGCGGGAGAAACACCGGGGAGCTGTTTTTT. Its translation: CASSPLLTSGRNTGELFF. The chain has TRBV18 and TRBJ2-2; 12 nucleotides line up with TRBD2. This CDR3 region has 18 residues. After removal of 3 bases from V and 2 bases from J, the junction contained 7 bases not matched to a gene. Germline CDR1 reads KGHSH; CDR2 reads LQKENI. The whole variable domain, filled in from reference TRBV18 and TRBJ2-2, reads NAGVMQNPRHLVRRRGQEARLRCSPMKGHSHVYWYRQLPEEGLKFMVYLQKENIIDESGMPKERFSAEFPKEGPSILRIQQVVRGDSAAYFCASSPLLTSGRNTGELFFGEGSRLTVL.